This T cell receptor beta chain was documented in a study of CD8+ T cells in alopecia areata listed by TCRdb under 2018. Broadly, across the study: The treated patients took part in an open-label pilot trial in which moderate-to-severe alopecia areata was treated with oral tofacitinib at 5 to 10 mg twice daily. Patients received tofacitinib for 6 to 18 months and were then followed off drug for 6 months to check for delayed response and recurrence. Disease severity in treated patients was measured with the SALT score, which quantifies the percentage of affected scalp surface area. In both human patients and the C3H/HeJ mouse model, the study applied high-throughput TCRbeta sequencing to look at T cell clonal expansion in alopecia areata. Human TCRbeta sequencing covered scalp tissue and sorted CD4+ and CD8+ peripheral blood T cells from patchy and totalis/universalis alopecia areata patients and healthy controls. Biopsies were taken from tofacitinib-treated patients at baseline and again at 4 and 24 weeks into treatment, and several of those patients also had a later scalp biopsy. Scalp clonality was compared among normal scalp (n=4), patchy alopecia areata scalp (n=8), and alopecia totalis/universalis scalp (n=8). The RNA source kit depended on sample type: the PAXgene miRNA kit for fixed scalp, the miRNeasy kit for PBMCs, and the RNeasy kit for mouse skin. Amplification of TCRbeta CDR3 regions was done by immunoSEQ multiplex PCR using 35 Vbeta forward primers and 13 Jbeta reverse primers. General conclusions and limits of the study: Tofacitinib significantly decreased scalp clonality and the number of expanded CD8+ clones among the top 100 scalp clones. The treated cohort was small, with a single nonresponder, so links between baseline CD8+ expansion and response need larger studies. Shared TCR sequences between patients were less evident than in mice, which may be partly attributable to HLA diversity in the patient population. Lesional scalp, especially in alopecia totalis/universalis, showed higher clonality and more expanded CD8+ clones than normal scalp, suggesting antigenic drive. Scalp TCR repertoire analysis is complicated because resident alphabeta T cells in normal human skin are also sequenced, whereas mouse skin is dominated by gammadelta T cells. Many expanded lesional clones persisted in scalp and blood during tofacitinib treatment, which may partly explain relapse after stopping treatment.

The label giving this sample's time point can be read as: less than five weeks on oral tofacitinib. The treatment or condition label here, explained by the study, means: oral pan-JAK inhibitor, 5-10 mg twice daily. Lesional scalp punch biopsies and peripheral blood were obtained from alopecia areata patients. PBMCs were separated by density centrifugation and stained for CD3, CD4 and CD8, after which CD4+ and CD8+ T cells were sorted on a FACSAria. Libraries were built with the immunoSEQ multiplex PCR assay. To provide template for TCR sequencing, every sample had RNA extracted and reverse transcribed into cDNA. SuperScript III was used for first-strand cDNA synthesis, primed with a 2:1 mix of oligo-dT and random hexamers. A synthetic immune receptor repertoire was used to gauge amplification bias, and whatever bias remained was removed computationally. As for the authors' bioinformatics: Raw reads were preprocessed for error removal, and CDR3 was defined according to IMGT conventions as running from the conserved cysteine to phenylalanine. To get clonality, Shannon entropy was normalized by log2 of the number of productive unique TCRs and the result was subtracted from 1. CD4 or CD8 identity of scalp clones was inferred by cross-referencing scalp TCRbeta sequences with sorted blood CD4 and CD8 repertoires. As stored in TCRdb, this immuneACCESS dataset retains in-frame rearrangements with V and J assigned. A fraction of the clones does not appear; measured against another copy, unresolved V genes explain less than half of the discrepancy, and the remainder lacks a known reason. V and J calls and clone size are those listed in that table; D and trimming were worked out from the DNA. The sample data list 100,000 to 150,000 clones, and 60% to 65% of these were observed just once. Roughly 5% of the sample is taken by the ten largest.

With regard to this clone: Its cognate antigen has yet to be identified. Base quality data are lacking; no much larger clone is found one base away.

The germline V gene provides CDR1 SGHVS and CDR2 FNYEAQ. The V end loses 1 base and the J end loses 2 bases, and a stretch of 2 bases separates them. There are 12 amino acids in the CDR3, from cysteine to phenylalanine inclusive. Of the read, only the CDR3 DNA is kept; its 36 bases are in frame from base 1. The chain is assembled from TRBV7-6 and TRBJ2-5; no D gene is confidently identified. The source is a human donor with alopecia areata. The sequenced sample was CD4+ T cells sorted from blood, obtained at week 4, from a patient treated with tofacitinib. The DNA sequence follows: TGTGCCAGCAGCTTAGTACAAGAGACCCAGTACTTC. Its protein reads: CASSLVQETQYF. The full variable domain, completed from the reference TRBV7-6 and TRBJ2-5 proteins outside the CDR3, reads GAGVSQSPRYKVTKRGQDVALRCDPISGHVSLYWYRQALGQGPEFLTYFNYEAQQDKSGLPNDRFSAERPEGSISTLTIQRTEQRDSAMYRCASSLVQETQYFGPGTRLLVL.